This TCR beta chain was recorded in a study of T cell changes during pregnancy in multiple sclerosis. TCRdb's table, derived via immunoSEQ multiplex PCR, lists solely in-frame clones and lacks some. The data show fewer than 60,000 clones, roughly 94% seen once. The V gene's germline CDR1 is LNHDA and CDR2 SQIVND (reference sequence). Trimming took 3 bases from V and 0 from J; bases not matched to a gene: 4. The CDR3 spans 15 residues. This sequence originates from a female donor with multiple sclerosis, enrolled in a pregnancy study. This chain links TRBV19 with TRBJ2-7, with TRBD1 matching 8 bases. Source: CD8+ T cells from peripheral blood mononuclear cells, taken in the first trimester of pregnancy. CDR3 residues: CASSMGDRRSYEQYF. DNA of the CDR3: TGTGCCAGTAGTATGGGGGACAGGCGCTCCTACGAGCAGTACTTC.